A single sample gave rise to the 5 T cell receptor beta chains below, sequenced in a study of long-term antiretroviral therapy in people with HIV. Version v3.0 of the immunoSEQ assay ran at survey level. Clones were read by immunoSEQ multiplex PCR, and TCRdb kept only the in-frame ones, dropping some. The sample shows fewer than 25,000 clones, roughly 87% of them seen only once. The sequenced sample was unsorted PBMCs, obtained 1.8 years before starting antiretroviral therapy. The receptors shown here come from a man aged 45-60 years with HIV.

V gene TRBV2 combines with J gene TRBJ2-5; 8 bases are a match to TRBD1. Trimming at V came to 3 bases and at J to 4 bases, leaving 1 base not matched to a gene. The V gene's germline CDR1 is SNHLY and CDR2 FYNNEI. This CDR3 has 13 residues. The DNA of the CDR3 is TGTGCCAGCAGTGAGACAGGGGTAGAGACCCAGTACTTC. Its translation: CASSETGVETQYF.

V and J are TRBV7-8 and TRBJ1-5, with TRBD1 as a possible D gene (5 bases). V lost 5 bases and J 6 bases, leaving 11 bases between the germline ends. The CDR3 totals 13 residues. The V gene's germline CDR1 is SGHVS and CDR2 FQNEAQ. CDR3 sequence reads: CASSLGAGQPQHF. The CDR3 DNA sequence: TGTGCCAGCAGCCTCGGGGCGGGTCAGCCCCAGCATTTT.

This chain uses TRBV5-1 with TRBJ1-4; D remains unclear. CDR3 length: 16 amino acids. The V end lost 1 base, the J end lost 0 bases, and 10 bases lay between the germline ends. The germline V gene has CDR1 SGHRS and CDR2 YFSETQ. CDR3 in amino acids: CASSLPETATNEKLFF. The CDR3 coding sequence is TGCGCCAGCAGCTTGCCAGAGACTGCAACTAATGAAAAACTGTTTTTT. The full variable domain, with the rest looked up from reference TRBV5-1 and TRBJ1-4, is KAGVTQTPRYLIKTRGQQVTLSCSPISGHRSVSWYQQTPGQGLQFLFEYFSETQRNKGNFPGRFSGRQFSNSRSEMNVSTLELGDSALYLCASSLPETATNEKLFFGSGTQLSVL.

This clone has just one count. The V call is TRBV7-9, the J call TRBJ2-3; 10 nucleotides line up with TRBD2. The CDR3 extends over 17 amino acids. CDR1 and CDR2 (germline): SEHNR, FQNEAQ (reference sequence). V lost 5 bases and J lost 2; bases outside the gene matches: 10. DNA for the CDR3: TGTGCCAGCAGCCCCGCTAGCGGGAGACGAAACACAGATACGCAGTATTTT. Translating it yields CASSPASGRRNTDTQYF.

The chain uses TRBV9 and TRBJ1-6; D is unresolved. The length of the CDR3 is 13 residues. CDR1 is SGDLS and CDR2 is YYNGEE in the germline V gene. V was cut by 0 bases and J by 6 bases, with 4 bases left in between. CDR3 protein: CASSVGFNSPLHF. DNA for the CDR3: TGTGCCAGCAGCGTAGGGTTTAATTCACCCCTCCACTTT.